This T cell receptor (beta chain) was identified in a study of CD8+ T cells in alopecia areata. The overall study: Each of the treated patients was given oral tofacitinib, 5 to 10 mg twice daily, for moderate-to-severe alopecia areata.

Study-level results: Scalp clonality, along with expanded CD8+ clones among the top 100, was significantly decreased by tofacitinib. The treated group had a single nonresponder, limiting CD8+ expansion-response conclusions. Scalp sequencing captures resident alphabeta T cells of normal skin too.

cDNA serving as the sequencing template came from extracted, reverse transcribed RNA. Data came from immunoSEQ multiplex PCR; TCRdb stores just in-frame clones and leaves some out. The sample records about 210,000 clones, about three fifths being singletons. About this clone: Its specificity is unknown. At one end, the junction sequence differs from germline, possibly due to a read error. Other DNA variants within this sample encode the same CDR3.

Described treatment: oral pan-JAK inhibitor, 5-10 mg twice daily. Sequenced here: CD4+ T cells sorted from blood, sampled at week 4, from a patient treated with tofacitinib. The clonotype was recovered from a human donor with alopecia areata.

The CDR3 coding sequence is TGCAGCGTCGAAGGGGGAGGAGAGACCCAGTACTTC. Translating it yields CSVEGGGETQYF. The V gene is TRBV29-1, the J gene TRBJ2-5, with D possibly being TRBD1 or TRBD2 (6 bases each). The length of the CDR3 is 12 residues. Germline V lookup: CDR1 SQVTM, CDR2 ANQGSEA.